Sequencing of this TCR beta chain was carried out in a study of CD8 T cells in ankylosing spondylitis. Study-wide results and caveats: Reportedly, matched ankylosing spondylitis synovial fluid was significantly enriched for disease-linked clones. Ankylosing spondylitis blood appeared to carry a characteristic TCR beta motif of seven to nine highly homologous variants. Past studies reported some motif variants in reactive arthritis synovial fluid and blood.

Trimming left V 3 bases short and J 0 bases short, with 12 bases between. The CDR3 has 14 residues. CDR1 and CDR2 (germline): DFQATT, SNEGSKA (reference sequence). Scientists made TCR beta libraries using quantitative 5'-RACE with molecular barcodes. TCRdb reanalysed the 5' RACE reads using MiXCR and keeps one entry per CDR3 protein. In the table there are 200,000 or so distinct CDR3 sequences, over 10% of which are singletons. This clonotype came up many times. Its matching antigen is unknown. The clonotype was recovered from a female donor with ankylosing spondylitis or in good health (not recorded which). This chain connects TRBV20-1 to TRBJ2-7, with no clear D. The sample taken for sequencing was blood, either unsorted or a sorted T cell fraction (not recorded which). This CDR3 is CSASHGQSSYEQYF. In DNA form, the CDR3 reads TGCAGTGCTAGCCATGGCCAAAGCTCCTACGAGCAGTACTTC.